The 9 T cell receptor beta chains below come from one sample, sequenced in a study of T-cell reconstitution after alpha-beta-depleted transplantation in children. The TCRbeta library incorporated unique molecular identifiers. MiXCR was run by TCRdb on the PCR reads, yielding one entry per CDR3 protein. This sample has roughly 500,000 distinct CDR3 sequences; 30% to 35% occur once, and the top ten carry around 2.5%. The sequenced sample was PBMCs from the stem cell graft donor, obtained from the stem cell graft. These receptors were collected from a human donor who donated a stem cell graft to a child with aplastic anemia.

V and J are TRBV19 and TRBJ2-1, with D possibly matching TRBD1 (5 bases). The CDR3 contains 13 residues. The germline V and J ends were trimmed by 6 bases and 11 bases, with 17 bases remaining between them. CDR1 is LNHDA and CDR2 is SQIVND in the germline V gene (reference sequence). The chain's CDR3 is CASSPTPQVQQFF. The CDR3 region has the DNA TGTGCCAGTAGCCCCACCCCACAGGTCCAGCAGTTCTTC.

This clonotype was counted only a few times. The CDR3 loop reads CASSLVSMREGGNEQFF. The CDR3 DNA is TGTGCCAGCAGCTTAGTTTCGATGCGGGAGGGCGGGAATGAGCAGTTCTTC. The rearrangement uses TRBV7-2 and TRBJ2-1; 9 bases are shared with TRBD2. Trimming removed 1 base from V and 7 bases from J; junction bases left unmatched: 11. The CDR3 sequence is 17 residues long. CDR1 SGHTA and CDR2 FQGNSA come from the germline V gene.

This clonotype was counted a few times. This chain joins TRBV7-6 and TRBJ2-7; D uncertain. Germline values: CDR1 SGHVS, CDR2 FNYEAQ. V was clipped by 0 bases and J by 6 bases, with 15 bases between them. This CDR3 is built from 15 residues. The CDR3 DNA reads as TGTGCCAGCAGCTTAGCGGGTGGTACTAAGCGCGAGCAGTACTTC. Translating it yields CASSLAGGTKREQYF. Filled out from reference TRBV7-6 and TRBJ2-7, the complete variable domain reads GAGVSQSPRYKVTKRGQDVALRCDPISGHVSLYWYRQALGQGPEFLTYFNYEAQQDKSGLPNDRFSAERPEGSISTLTIQRTEQRDSAMYRCASSLAGGTKREQYFGPGTRLTVT.

V and J are TRBV15 and TRBJ2-2; 8 nucleotides line up with TRBD1. V trimming: 3 bases; J trimming: 7 bases; junction bases outside the gene matches: 10. The CDR3 spans 16 residues. From germline, CDR1 is LNHNV and CDR2 YYDKDF (reference sequence). DNA of the CDR3: TGTGCCACCAGCAGGGTCCAGGGGGCGCGAGGCGGGGAGCTGTTTTTT. Amino acids: CATSRVQGARGGELFF.

This clonotype was picked up a small number of times. The chain joins TRBV10-3 to TRBJ1-1; 7 bases line up with TRBD1. CDR1 ENHRY and CDR2 SYGVKD come from the germline V gene. This CDR3 spans 14 amino acids. The V and J ends lost 6 bases and 5 bases, in that order; junction bases with no gene match: 9. The CDR3 DNA follows: TGTGCCATCAGGGGGACAGTCATGGGTACTGAAGCTTTCTTT. It yields the protein CAIRGTVMGTEAFF.

V gene TRBV12-3 or TRBV12-4 combines with J gene TRBJ2-1, with a possible D match to TRBD1 (5 bases). The CDR3 totals 17 residues. Trimming stripped 3 bases from V and 5 bases from J, with 20 bases between. CDR3 sequence: CASSFSFSHIGDNEQFF. CDR3 DNA sequence: TGTGCCAGCAGTTTTAGTTTTTCCCATATAGGGGACAATGAGCAGTTCTTC.

There are a few counts of this clonotype. The rearrangement links TRBV5-5 to TRBJ2-2; D may be TRBD1 or TRBD2 (7 bases each). CDR3 length equals 17 residues. CDR1 is SGHKS, CDR2 YYEKEE, per germline (reference sequence). V was pared by 6 bases and J by 7 bases, with 25 bases between. CDR3 protein: CASTERGQGGGNGELFF. In nucleotides, the CDR3 is TGTGCCAGCACCGAACGAGGCCAGGGGGGGGGTAACGGGGAGCTGTTTTTT.

The rearrangement uses TRBV12-3 or TRBV12-4 and TRBJ2-7, with D unresolved. The CDR3 covers 14 residues. The germline V and J ends were trimmed by 2 bases and 2 bases, with 10 bases remaining between them. CDR3 protein: CASSLTWPTYEQYF. The CDR3 DNA reads as TGTGCCAGCAGTTTAACCTGGCCCACCTACGAGCAGTACTTC.

CDR3 coding DNA: TGTGCCAGCACTCCGGGACAGGGAACAGAGACCCAGTACTTC. This encodes CASTPGQGTETQYF. The chain combines TRBV28 with TRBJ2-5; 9 bases fit TRBD1. J lost 4 bases, V lost 7 bases, and 7 bases had no gene match. The CDR3 is 14 residues long. Per the germline V gene, CDR1 is MDHEN and CDR2 is SYDVKM.